The 16 T cell receptor beta chains in this list originate from one sample, sequenced in a study of blood T cell repertoires in COVID-19. Sequencing was performed with immunoSEQ multiplex PCR; in TCRdb, only in-frame clones are kept and a portion is missing. The data show 310,000 or so clones, roughly 84% seen once. Sequencing was carried out using peripheral blood. These receptors were obtained from a man in his forties or fifties with active or convalescent COVID-19.

V gene TRBV28 combines with J gene TRBJ1-4, with TRBD1 matching over 11 bases. V dropped 5 bases and J dropped 8; count of bases not matched to a gene: 7. The CDR3 is made up of 15 amino acids. Germline loops: CDR1 MDHEN, CDR2 SYDVKM. CDR3 loop: CASSPSGTGGEKLFF. The CDR3 nucleotides are TGTGCCAGCAGTCCGTCCGGGACAGGGGGAGAAAAACTGTTTTTT. The full variable domain, its missing parts supplied by reference TRBV28 and TRBJ1-4, is DVKVTQSSRYLVKRTGEKVFLECVQDMDHENMFWYRQDPGLGLRLIYFSYDVKMKEKGDIPEGYSVSREKKERFSLILESASTNQTSMYLCASSPSGTGGEKLFFGSGTQLSVL.

The count of this clone is one. The J gene is TRBJ1-2, the V gene TRBV7-9; D possibly corresponds to TRBD1 (5 bases). Trimming cost V 1 base and J 4 bases, with 13 bases left between them. The CDR3 runs 15 residues. Germline-derived CDR1 and CDR2 are SEHNR and FQNEAQ (reference sequence). Written as DNA, the CDR3 is TGTGCCAGCAGCTTAGGGCAGGGATTATCCTATGGCTACACCTTC. It encodes CASSLGQGLSYGYTF.

CDR3 residues: CASSQALSSDTQYF. The CDR3 region has the DNA TGTGCCAGCAGCCAAGCTTTATCTTCGGATACGCAGTATTTT. V gene TRBV4-2 combines with J gene TRBJ2-3, with D uncertain. V was clipped by 1 base and J by 6 bases, with 11 bases between them. This CDR3 region has 14 residues. CDR1 and CDR2 (germline): LGHNA, YNFKEQ.

The chain recombines TRBV11-2 with TRBJ2-7; 7 bases are shared with TRBD2. The junction had 3 bases not matched to a gene; V was cut back by 5 bases and J by 2 bases. This CDR3 region has 13 residues. Germline values: CDR1 SGHAT, CDR2 FQNNGV. CDR3 sequence reads: CASSPSGPYEQYF. CDR3 bases: TGTGCCAGCAGCCCTAGCGGCCCCTACGAGCAGTACTTC.

V is TRBV2 and J is TRBJ1-6; TRBD1 matches at 9 bases. Germline V gene data show CDR1 as SNHLY and CDR2 as FYNNEI. CDR3 length: 14 residues. Trimming cost V 5 bases and J 7 bases; bases outside gene matches: 3. CDR3 region: CASSQDRGNSPLHF. CDR3 sequence (DNA): TGTGCCAGCAGTCAGGACAGGGGAAATTCACCCCTCCACTTT.

V usage is TRBV5-5 and J usage is TRBJ1-2, with D tentatively TRBD1 (6 bases). The CDR3 totals 16 residues. Looked up from germline, CDR1 is SGHKS and CDR2 is YYEKEE (reference sequence). This CDR3 is CASTGGVWASNYGYTF. The CDR3 DNA sequence: TGTGCTAGTACGGGGGGCGTCTGGGCTTCGAACTATGGCTACACCTTC. Using reference TRBV5-5 and TRBJ1-2 for the parts outside the CDR3, the full variable domain is DAGVTQSPTHLIKTRGQQVTLRCSPISGHKSVSWYQQVLGQGPQFIFQYYEKEERGRGNFPDRFSARQFPNYSSELNVNALLLGDSALYLCASTGGVWASNYGYTFGSGTRLTVV.

V and J are TRBV5-1 and TRBJ1-3, with D possibly being TRBD1 (5 bases). The germline V gene encodes CDR1 SGHRS and CDR2 YFSETQ. Trimming stripped 3 bases from V and 2 bases from J, with 12 bases between. This CDR3 comprises 15 residues. The CDR3 here is CASSSGTQTGNTIYF. The CDR3 DNA sequence: TGCGCCAGCAGCTCCGGGACTCAGACTGGAAACACCATATATTTT.

The count of this clone is one. The J gene is TRBJ2-1, the V gene TRBV18, with 7 bases aligning to TRBD1. The V gene end was trimmed by 0 bases and the J gene end by 9 bases; junction bases not matched to a gene: 14. This CDR3 spans 17 amino acids. CDR1 is KGHSH and CDR2 is LQKENI in the germline V gene. The CDR3 nucleotides read TGTGCCAGCTCACCACCGCTTCCAACTACAGGGGTGGGTGAGCAGTTCTTC. Translation: CASSPPLPTTGVGEQFF.

J is TRBJ1-2 and V is TRBV5-4, with TRBD1 as a possible D gene (6 bases). The CDR3 is 15 residues long. The V gene's germline CDR1 is SGHNT and CDR2 YYREEE (reference sequence). V dropped 3 bases and J dropped 2 bases, with 14 bases sitting between them. CDR3 nucleotides: TGTGCCAGCAGCTCCACCACAGGGTCGAACTATGGCTACACCTTC. Translating it yields CASSSTTGSNYGYTF.

The J gene is TRBJ1-2, the V gene TRBV30, with D unresolved. The CDR3 runs to 13 residues. Trimming cost V 3 bases and J 4 bases, with 12 bases left between them. The V gene's germline CDR1 is GTSNPN and CDR2 SVGIG (reference sequence). CDR3 nucleotides: TGTGCCTGGAGGAAGGACTCTGGCTATGGCTACACCTTC. Its protein is CAWRKDSGYGYTF.

The genes are TRBV10-3 and TRBJ2-4; 15 nucleotides line up with TRBD2. The germline CDR1 and CDR2 sequences are ENHRY and SYGVKD. The CDR3 contains 19 residues. Losses at the gene ends were 3 bases for V and 0 bases for J; bases not matched to a gene: 6. This CDR3 is CAISERGLAGGLAKNIQYF. The DNA for the CDR3 is TGTGCCATCAGTGAACGGGGACTAGCGGGAGGATTAGCCAAAAACATTCAGTACTTC.

The chain links TRBV19 to TRBJ2-7; TRBD2 is a possible D gene (6 bases). The germline gives CDR1 LNHDA, CDR2 SQIVND (reference sequence). Trimming cost V 7 bases and J 2 bases, with 15 bases left between them. There are 14 residues in the CDR3. The CDR3 coding sequence is TGTGCCAGTACCCATAGCGGAGATCCCTACGAGCAGTACTTC. Its protein is CASTHSGDPYEQYF.

The rearrangement uses TRBV10-1 and TRBJ1-2, with TRBD1 matching over 7 bases. The V gene end was trimmed by 3 bases and the J gene end by 2 bases; junction bases not matched to a gene: 3. CDR1 WNHNN and CDR2 SYGVQD come from the germline V gene (reference sequence). The CDR3 totals 14 residues. DNA of the CDR3: TGCGCCAGCAGTGATGGACAGGTCAACTATGGCTACACCTTC. It translates to CASSDGQVNYGYTF.

J is TRBJ2-3 and V is TRBV28, with 10 bases aligning to TRBD2. Trimming removed 2 bases from V and 2 bases from J; junction bases left unmatched: 4. CDR3 size: 16 residues. Looked up from germline, CDR1 is MDHEN and CDR2 is SYDVKM. The CDR3 protein is CASSLTSGTYTDTQYF. CDR3 DNA sequence: TGTGCCAGCAGTTTAACTAGCGGGACTTACACAGATACGCAGTATTTT. Supplemented by reference TRBV28 and TRBJ2-3, the full variable domain reads DVKVTQSSRYLVKRTGEKVFLECVQDMDHENMFWYRQDPGLGLRLIYFSYDVKMKEKGDIPEGYSVSREKKERFSLILESASTNQTSMYLCASSLTSGTYTDTQYFGPGTRLTVL.

This clone was detected once. This chain uses TRBV5-1 with TRBJ2-1, with TRBD1 matching over 9 bases. Germline assignment: CDR1 SGHRS and CDR2 YFSETQ. The CDR3 has 15 residues. Unmatched junction bases numbered 6, after V lost 2 bases and J lost 6 bases. The CDR3 sequence is CASSLKTGGINEQFF. In DNA form, the CDR3 reads TGCGCCAGCAGCTTAAAGACAGGGGGAATCAATGAGCAGTTCTTC.

The rearrangement uses TRBV6-4 and TRBJ2-3; 7 nucleotides match TRBD1. CDR3 length equals 14 residues. Germline V gene lookup returns CDR1 MRHNA and CDR2 SNTAGT. V was clipped by 5 bases and J by 5 bases; unmatched bases: 7. Here the CDR3 DNA reads TGTGCCAGCAGTTCAAGACAGGGTGTAGATACGCAGTATTTT. Translating it yields CASSSRQGVDTQYF.